The rows below give T cell receptor beta chains drawn from one sample of a study of blood T cell repertoires in COVID-19. Repertoires were generated with immunoSEQ multiplex PCR, while TCRdb's copy carries only in-frame clones and drops some. This sample yields 350,000 to 450,000 clones, of which roughly four fifths are seen a single time; roughly 5.1% belongs to the top ten. The sequenced material came from PBMCs or T cells enriched from blood (not recorded which). The source is a woman in her fifties or sixties who had recovered from COVID-19. CDR3s include the opening cysteine and the closing phenylalanine or tryptophan. The D gene is left open where the match is weak. Size tells how often a clone was seen (once, few, many) or the class of an expanded clone, and some rows leave it out.

v_gene	abundance	j_gene	d_gene	len	CDR3aa	CDR3nt
TRBV5-1	once	TRBJ1-5	NA	15	CASSPGQKGDQPQHF	TGCGCCAGCAGCCCCGGACAGAAAGGGGATCAGCCCCAGCATTTT
TRBV12-3/TRBV12-4	NA	TRBJ1-1	NA	13	CASSLIWNTEAFF	TGTGCCAGCAGTTTAATCTGGAACACTGAAGCTTTCTTT
TRBV11-2	NA	TRBJ1-1	NA	13	CASSLDRSTEAFF	TGTGCCAGCAGCTTAGATCGGAGCACTGAAGCTTTCTTT
TRBV4-3	NA	TRBJ1-3	NA	14	CASSQATAGNTIYF	TGCGCCAGCAGCCAAGCGACTGCTGGAAACACCATATATTTT
TRBV14	once	TRBJ1-3	NA	12	CASSPRLNTIYF	TGTGCCAGCAGCCCCCGGTTAAACACCATATATTTT
TRBV7-6	once	TRBJ1-3	NA	13	CASSAGSGNTIYF	TGTGCCAGCAGCGCGGGGTCTGGAAACACCATATATTTT
TRBV15	NA	TRBJ1-1	NA	15	CATSRERGGGTEAFF	TGTGCCACCAGCAGAGAGAGGGGGGGCGGGACTGAAGCTTTCTTT
TRBV5-1	NA	TRBJ2-2	NA	19	CASSLWVTSRQGDTGELFF	TGCGCCAGCAGCTTGTGGGTCACTAGCAGGCAGGGTGACACCGGGGAGCTGTTTTTT
TRBV12-3/TRBV12-4	NA	TRBJ2-7	NA	12	CASSFGSGSVNF	NA
TRBV11-1	NA	TRBJ2-7	NA	14	CASGPTGNRYEQYF	TGTGCCAGCGGACCAACAGGAAACCGCTACGAGCAGTACTTC
TRBV3-1/TRBV3-2	NA	TRBJ1-1	NA	14	CASSQVQGNTEAFF	TGTGCCAGCAGCCAAGTTCAGGGAAACACTGAAGCTTTCTTT
TRBV19	NA	TRBJ2-1	NA	17	CASSVGGWKAGSNEQFF	TGTGCCAGTAGTGTGGGGGGTTGGAAGGCGGGTTCGAATGAGCAGTTCTTC
TRBV4-1	once	TRBJ2-2	NA	15	CASSQADGWTGELFF	TGCGCCAGCAGCCAAGCCGACGGGTGGACCGGGGAGCTGTTTTTT
TRBV9	once	TRBJ2-5	TRBD1	14	CASSGTGAGETQYF	TGTGCCAGCAGCGGGACAGGGGCGGGAGAGACCCAGTACTTC
TRBV30	once	TRBJ1-3	NA	12	CACSQGGNTIYF	TGTGCCTGTTCTCAGGGTGGAAACACCATATATTTT
TRBV5-4	NA	TRBJ1-2	NA	16	CASSLVGSGAGYGYTF	TGTGCCAGCAGCTTGGTCGGCTCAGGGGCCGGCTATGGCTACACCTTC
TRBV4-1	NA	TRBJ1-2	TRBD1	14	CASSQVKGARGYTF	TGCGCCAGCAGCCAAGTAAAGGGGGCAAGGGGCTACACCTTC
TRBV6-2/TRBV6-3	NA	TRBJ2-7	TRBD2	16	CASSYGTSGDSYEQYF	TGTGCCAGCAGTTATGGGACTAGCGGGGACTCCTACGAGCAGTACTTC
TRBV19	NA	TRBJ1-5	TRBD1	16	CASTRKTGGWSQPQHF	TGTGCCAGCACCCGTAAGACAGGGGGTTGGAGTCAGCCCCAGCATTTT
TRBV5-4	NA	TRBJ1-2	NA	14	CASSQATANYGYTF	TGTGCCAGCAGCCAAGCGACAGCTAACTATGGCTACACCTTC
TRBV19	NA	TRBJ1-2	NA	13	CASSRTQDYGYTF	TGTGCCAGTAGTCGGACACAGGACTATGGCTACACCTTC
TRBV5-1	few	TRBJ1-4	TRBD1	16	CASSSSYRGANEKLFF	TGCGCCAGCAGCTCCTCCTACAGGGGTGCTAATGAAAAACTGTTTTTT
TRBV10-3	NA	TRBJ1-5	TRBD1	13	CAISDRDLQPQHF	TGTGCCATCAGCGACAGGGATCTTCAGCCCCAGCATTTT
TRBV4-3	NA	TRBJ2-7	NA	15	CASSQETGPRGEQYF	TGCGCCAGCAGCCAAGAAACCGGGCCTAGGGGGGAGCAGTACTTC
TRBV5-6	NA	TRBJ1-2	TRBD1	16	CASSLIRTGPNYGYTF	TGTGCCAGCAGCTTGATCCGGACAGGCCCTAACTATGGCTACACCTTC
TRBV30	NA	TRBJ1-4	NA	14	CAWSSDRRNEKLFF	TGTGCCTGGAGTTCCGACAGGAGAAATGAAAAACTGTTTTTT
TRBV2	NA	TRBJ2-5	NA	12	CASSVRQETQYF	TGTGCCAGCAGTGTTAGACAAGAGACCCAGTACTTC
TRBV7-2	NA	TRBJ2-1	TRBD1	19	CASSNRDYPGTGKLGEQFF	TGTGCCAGCAGCAACCGCGACTACCCGGGGACAGGGAAGCTCGGTGAGCAGTTCTTC
TRBV5-1	NA	TRBJ1-6	NA	16	CASSPDGSSYNSPLHF	TGCGCCAGCAGCCCGGACGGGAGCTCCTATAATTCACCCCTCCACTTT
TRBV9	NA	TRBJ2-1	TRBD2	20	CASSVGLAGGSKSSYNEQFF	TGTGCCAGCAGCGTAGGACTAGCGGGAGGTTCGAAGTCCTCCTACAATGAGCAGTTCTTC
TRBV24-1	NA	TRBJ2-1	TRBD2	13	CATRSGGSNEQFF	TGTGCCACCCGTAGCGGCGGGAGTAATGAGCAGTTCTTC